This T cell receptor (beta chain) was recovered during a study of human T cells and chemical hapten exposure. Study-wide context: Sensitization involved placing 2% DPC onto a 2 cm by 2 cm region of upper inner arm skin. Chiefly female patients presented with alopecia areata, totalis or universalis. The patch tests put 0.01% DPC on the skin of the upper back and were read 6 days later. The study traced per-sample TCR yield variation mainly to small differences in pooled library volumes.

A single record per CDR3 protein comes from TCRdb applying MiXCR to the RACE reads. This table holds about 99,000 distinct CDR3 sequences, roughly 12% found once. In this sample, this clonotype turned up a few times. The V end was cut by 8 bases, the J end by 9 bases, with 23 bases between. Germline-derived CDR1 and CDR2 are SQVTM and ANQGSEA. The CDR3 is 14 residues long. The time point was: patch test 1, 2 weeks after DPC sensitization. The sample's treatment: therapeutic diphenylcyclopropenone sensitization with weekly scalp DPC. The specimen was whole blood, collected in connection with sensitization to the hapten diphenylcyclopropenone (DPC). The TCR was taken from a woman aged 40 to 50 with alopecia areata. Some clones in this sample may be carry-over from other donors' samples. The chain carries TRBV29-1 and TRBJ2-4; weak D call: TRBD2 (7 bases). The CDR3 sequence is CSIDGGLASGIQYF. As DNA, the CDR3 is TGCAGCATCGACGGGGGGCTCGCGAGCGGCATTCAGTACTTC.